There are a few counts of the clone carrying this T cell receptor (beta chain). These data originate in a study of blood T cell repertoires in COVID-19. Across the study: Samples taken during acute and convalescent COVID-19 were collected in the United States, Italy and Spain. From T cells, B-cell-depleted T cells, or PBMCs came the material, which was cDNA or gDNA.

The authors' processing: Nucleated cell number was recorded as an estimate derived from reference gene primer amplification. Clones were read by immunoSEQ multiplex PCR, and TCRdb kept only the in-frame ones, dropping some. V, J and clone size are those of that table, while D and trimming were read from the DNA. The sample lists around 140,000 clones; just under 80% were seen once. This clonotype was sampled from a woman aged 55 to 70 with acute or convalescent COVID-19. The sequenced material came from peripheral blood.

The CDR3 loop is CASSSWTGSSYEQYF. CDR3 coding DNA: TGTGCCAGCAGCTCCTGGACAGGGTCTTCCTACGAGCAGTACTTC. The chain is built from TRBV7-2 and TRBJ2-7; 8 bases are shared with TRBD1. With V trimmed by 4 bases and J by 1 base, 6 bases remained unmatched. This CDR3 is 15 amino acids long. Germline V gene data show CDR1 as SGHTA and CDR2 as FQGNSA.